The next 32 T cell receptor beta chains were all read from a single sample in a study of T cell responses to AZD1222 COVID-19 vaccine. The protocol was immunoSEQ multiplex PCR, while the TCRdb copy is restricted to in-frame clones and leaves out a portion. The sample records more than 90,000 clones, roughly 84% being singletons. Sequencing was performed on peripheral blood, taken on day 0 of AZD1222 vaccination. The receptors originated from an adult in good health.

The chain has TRBV30 and TRBJ2-7; TRBD2 might be the D (6 bases). The CDR3 has 13 amino acids. Deletions cut 1 base from V and 7 bases from J, with 14 bases between. In germline, CDR1 is GTSNPN, CDR2 SVGIG (reference sequence). This CDR3 reads CAWSGTGVGEQYF. The CDR3 coding sequence is TGTGCCTGGAGTGGTACGGGAGTTGGGGAGCAGTACTTC.

This chain uses TRBV5-1 with TRBJ2-1, with no clear D. Trimming shortened V by 0 bases and J by 7 bases, and 11 bases separated the two germline ends. The CDR3 has 14 amino acids. CDR1 is SGHRS, CDR2 YFSETQ, per germline. Written as DNA, the CDR3 is TGCGCCAGCAGCTTGGGCCAGTTGGCGAATGAGCAGTTCTTC. Protein product: CASSLGQLANEQFF.

The rearrangement joins TRBV7-9 to TRBJ1-5, with a weak D call TRBD1 (5 bases). The V end was cut by 3 bases, the J end by 0 bases, with 6 bases between. CDR1 is SEHNR, CDR2 FQNEAQ, per germline (reference sequence). There are 14 residues in the CDR3. This chain's CDR3 is CASSFGTSNQPQHF. Written as DNA, the CDR3 is TGTGCCAGCAGCTTCGGGACTAGCAATCAGCCCCAGCATTTT.

The CDR3 reads CASSVVYEQYF. The CDR3, as DNA: TGTGCCAGCAGCGTAGTCTACGAGCAGTACTTC. The chain has TRBV9 and TRBJ2-7; no clear D gene. Per germline, CDR1 SGDLS and CDR2 YYNGEE. The CDR3 length is 11 residues. The ends were cut back, 0 bases at V and 3 bases at J, with 1 base in the middle.

The genes are TRBV7-2 and TRBJ1-2, with unresolved D. This CDR3 has 14 amino acids. Trimming shortened V by 5 bases and J by 4 bases, and 14 bases separated the two germline ends. Germline V CDR1 and CDR2: SGHTA, FQGNSA. DNA of the CDR3: TGTGCCAGCAGCAAGGACCGGTTAGGCTATGGCTACACCTTC. Its translation is CASSKDRLGYGYTF.

This clone was recorded many times. V and J are TRBV7-9 and TRBJ2-1; D unclear. Germline CDR1 reads SEHNR; CDR2 reads FQNEAQ (reference sequence). Trimming took 5 bases from V and 0 from J, leaving 14 bases between them. This CDR3 region has 16 residues. This CDR3 is CASSPIGLSSYNEQFF. The CDR3 bases are TGTGCCAGCAGCCCCATCGGGTTGAGCTCCTACAATGAGCAGTTCTTC.

CDR3 in amino acids: CASSQSSRNNEQFF. DNA of the CDR3: TGTGCCAGCAGCCAATCTTCCAGGAACAATGAGCAGTTCTTC. V gene TRBV16 combines with J gene TRBJ2-1, with D unresolved. CDR1 is KGHSY, CDR2 FQNENV, per germline. V was shortened by 0 bases and J by 5 bases, with 8 bases between the two germline ends. This CDR3 comprises 14 residues.

The chain recombines TRBV7-9 with TRBJ2-1, with 7 bases lining up with TRBD1. J gave up 0 bases and V 5 bases, and 7 bases lay outside the gene matches. Germline CDR1 is SEHNR and CDR2 is FQNEAQ (reference sequence). The CDR3 sequence is 16 residues long. CDR3 sequence: CASSEGGASSYNEQFF. Here the CDR3 DNA reads TGTGCCAGCAGCGAAGGGGGCGCGAGCTCCTACAATGAGCAGTTCTTC.

This chain links TRBV6-5 with TRBJ2-7; 14 bases agree with TRBD2. The germline V gene has CDR1 MNHEY and CDR2 SVGAGI. The CDR3 loop spans 14 amino acids. With V trimmed by 7 bases and J by 6 bases, 5 bases remained unmatched. CDR3: CASTRLAGGLEQYF. The DNA of the CDR3 is TGTGCCAGCACCCGACTAGCGGGAGGGCTCGAGCAGTACTTC.

The gene calls are TRBV18 and TRBJ2-5; maybe TRBD2 (5 bases). V dropped 1 base and J dropped 3 bases, with 15 bases sitting between them. This CDR3 contains 16 residues. CDR1 and CDR2 from the germline V gene are KGHSH and LQKENI. The CDR3 protein is CASSPRADQRKETQYF. As DNA, the CDR3 is TGTGCCAGCTCACCACGAGCGGACCAAAGAAAAGAGACCCAGTACTTC.

The genes are TRBV7-2 and TRBJ1-2; the D is unclear. Looked up from germline, CDR1 is SGHTA and CDR2 is FQGNSA. The CDR3 sequence is 14 residues long. Deletions cut 4 bases from V and 6 bases from J, with 15 bases between. CDR3 DNA sequence: TGTGCCAGCAGCTCCCTCTCTGTTACCCATGGCTACACCTTC. This encodes CASSSLSVTHGYTF.

The V gene is TRBV28, the J gene TRBJ2-7, with D possibly TRBD1 on 6 matching bases. Trimming pared 6 bases from V and 5 bases from J, leaving 17 bases between. The germline V gene encodes CDR1 MDHEN and CDR2 SYDVKM. The CDR3 is 14 residues long. CDR3 sequence reads: CASRPEQGLHEQYF. The CDR3 coding sequence is TGTGCCAGCAGACCTGAACAGGGTTTGCACGAGCAGTACTTC.

V is TRBV7-6 and J is TRBJ2-2; tentative D call: TRBD2 (6 bases). The length of the CDR3 is 16 residues. The germline gives CDR1 SGHVS, CDR2 FNYEAQ. The germline V and J ends were trimmed by 5 bases and 4 bases, with 17 bases remaining between them. In DNA form, the CDR3 reads TGTGCCAGCAGCCCAGCATCCGGGGGAGGCACCGGGGAGCTGTTTTTT. Its protein product is CASSPASGGGTGELFF. Based on the CDR3 plus reference TRBV7-6 and TRBJ2-2, the full variable domain is GAGVSQSPRYKVTKRGQDVALRCDPISGHVSLYWYRQALGQGPEFLTYFNYEAQQDKSGLPNDRFSAERPEGSISTLTIQRTEQRDSAMYRCASSPASGGGTGELFFGEGSRLTVL.

This rearrangement joins TRBV4-3 to TRBJ1-5; possible D gene TRBD1, 5 bases. The CDR3 runs to 12 residues. Germline loops: CDR1 LGHNA, CDR2 YSLEER. The germline V and J ends were trimmed by 8 bases and 5 bases, with 10 bases remaining between them. The DNA for the CDR3 is TGCGCCAGCGGCCGGGGCGATCAGCCCCAGCATTTT. Translation gives CASGRGDQPQHF.

Written as DNA, the CDR3 is TGTGCCAGCAGCCTGGACCTAATCGGGGCTTTCTTT. It codes for CASSLDLIGAFF. The rearrangement links TRBV2 to TRBJ1-1; no clear D. The V gene's germline CDR1 is SNHLY and CDR2 FYNNEI. V dropped 6 bases and J dropped 11 bases, with 16 bases sitting between them. The CDR3 contains 12 residues.

The J gene is TRBJ1-1, the V gene TRBV6-5; the D is unclear. Looked up from germline, CDR1 is MNHEY and CDR2 is SVGAGI. Trimming took off 5 bases at V and 3 bases at J, with 16 bases between the two ends. The CDR3 consists of 15 residues. CDR3: CASSPTPFRHTEAFF. The DNA for the CDR3 is TGTGCCAGCAGTCCAACCCCGTTCCGGCACACTGAAGCTTTCTTT.

The rearrangement uses TRBV27 and TRBJ2-2; possible D gene TRBD2, 5 bases. The CDR3 is made up of 15 amino acids. Trimming stripped 2 bases from V and 6 bases from J, with 13 bases between. Germline V gene data show CDR1 as MNHEY and CDR2 as SMNVEV (reference sequence). CDR3: CASSLGSSIPGELFF. The DNA for the CDR3 is TGTGCCAGCAGTTTAGGGTCTAGCATCCCCGGGGAGCTGTTTTTT.

This chain connects TRBV7-8 to TRBJ2-2; D call uncertain. CDR1 is SGHVS, CDR2 FQNEAQ, per germline. The CDR3 contains 16 residues. The V gene lost 1 base and the J gene lost 4 bases, with 13 bases spanning the gap. The CDR3 sequence is CASSLDVSWFTGELFF. The DNA for the CDR3 is TGTGCCAGCAGCTTAGACGTATCGTGGTTCACCGGGGAGCTGTTTTTT.

The chain is built from TRBV4-3 and TRBJ2-1, with a possible D match to TRBD2 (6 bases). Germline V lookup: CDR1 LGHNA, CDR2 YSLEER. V was shortened by 0 bases and J by 9 bases, with 12 bases between the two germline ends. The CDR3 covers 14 residues. CDR3 residues: CASSQDAREAEQFF. The CDR3 DNA is TGCGCCAGCAGCCAAGATGCCAGGGAGGCTGAGCAGTTCTTC.

In this sample, this clone turned up once. The rearrangement joins TRBV2 to TRBJ1-6; tentative D call: TRBD1 (6 bases). The CDR3 is made up of 16 amino acids. Deletions cut 7 bases from V and 4 bases from J, with 17 bases between. The germline CDR1 and CDR2 sequences are SNHLY and FYNNEI. The CDR3 region has the DNA TGTGCCAGCATCGCGGGCAGGGGTGGTTATAATTCACCCCTCCACTTT. Translation: CASIAGRGGYNSPLHF.

The chain combines TRBV2 with TRBJ1-1, with D uncertain. CDR1 SNHLY and CDR2 FYNNEI come from the germline V gene. The CDR3 covers 13 residues. Trimming removed 5 bases from V and 5 bases from J, with 12 bases in between. For the CDR3, the DNA is TGTGCCAGCAGTACCGAGGTGGGGACTGAAGCTTTCTTT. The encoded protein is CASSTEVGTEAFF.

The chain combines TRBV10-3 with TRBJ1-2, with a weak D call TRBD1 (5 bases). V lost 6 bases to trimming and J lost 0 bases, with 14 bases between them. This CDR3 spans 15 amino acids. Germline V gene data show CDR1 as ENHRY and CDR2 as SYGVKD. The CDR3 region has the DNA TGTGCCATCAGGCGGGACGGGGTTTCTAACTATGGCTACACCTTC. It translates to CAIRRDGVSNYGYTF.

This clone was seen a handful of times. The rearrangement links TRBV5-4 to TRBJ2-2; 7 bases fit TRBD1. Unmatched junction bases numbered 4, after V lost 4 bases and J lost 4 bases. The CDR3 loop spans 14 amino acids. Germline CDR1 is SGHNT and CDR2 is YYREEE (reference sequence). In DNA, the CDR3 is TGTGCCAGCAGCCTCTGGGACAGCACCGGGGAGCTGTTTTTT. Translating gives CASSLWDSTGELFF.

The chain employs TRBV19 and TRBJ1-1, with TRBD1 as a possible D gene (5 bases). Germline CDR1 and CDR2: LNHDA and SQIVND (reference sequence). The CDR3 has 13 amino acids. Between the trimmed V and J ends, which lost 5 bases and 5 bases, there was a span of 12 bases. The CDR3 loop is CASSPRQMTEAFF. The CDR3 DNA follows: TGTGCCAGTAGTCCGAGACAGATGACTGAAGCTTTCTTT.

The CDR3 bases are TGTGCCTGGAGTCCAGGTGGGGATGGCTACACCTTC. This translates into CAWSPGGDGYTF. The rearrangement uses TRBV30 and TRBJ1-2; no firm D call. Germline values: CDR1 GTSNPN, CDR2 SVGIG (reference sequence). The CDR3 is 12 residues long. V was shortened by 2 bases and J by 6 bases, with 10 bases between the two germline ends. The full variable domain, with the rest looked up from reference TRBV30 and TRBJ1-2, is SQTIHQWPATLVQPVGSPLSLECTVEGTSNPNLYWYRQAAGRGLQLLFYSVGIGQISSEVPQNLSASRPQDRQFILSSKKLLLSDSGFYLCAWSPGGDGYTFGSGTRLTVV.

This clone turned up a few times. The rearrangement joins TRBV28 to TRBJ2-7, with TRBD1 matching over 8 bases. V was clipped by 5 bases and J by 3 bases; unmatched bases: 9. CDR1 is MDHEN and CDR2 is SYDVKM in the germline V gene. This CDR3 is 15 amino acids long. CDR3: CASSPGQGWIYEQYF. The CDR3 bases are TGTGCCAGCAGTCCCGGACAGGGTTGGATCTACGAGCAGTACTTC. Using reference TRBV28 and TRBJ2-7 for the parts outside the CDR3, the full variable domain is DVKVTQSSRYLVKRTGEKVFLECVQDMDHENMFWYRQDPGLGLRLIYFSYDVKMKEKGDIPEGYSVSREKKERFSLILESASTNQTSMYLCASSPGQGWIYEQYFGPGTRLTVT.

This chain's CDR3 is CASSEIAQGSTEAFF. CDR3 DNA: TGTGCCAGCAGTGAAATTGCTCAGGGAAGCACTGAAGCTTTCTTT. The V gene is TRBV2, the J gene TRBJ1-1; weak D call: TRBD1 (5 bases). This CDR3 has 15 residues. V was pared by 2 bases and J by 4 bases, with 14 bases between. CDR1 and CDR2 from the germline V gene are SNHLY and FYNNEI.

The chain recombines TRBV5-6 with TRBJ1-4, with D possibly being TRBD1 (5 bases). Germline CDR1 SGHDT, CDR2 YYEEEE. The ends were cut back, 1 base at V and 4 bases at J, with 11 bases in the middle. The length of the CDR3 is 15 residues. This CDR3 reads CASSLLRQNNEKLFF. The DNA of the CDR3 is TGTGCCAGCAGCTTGTTGCGACAGAATAATGAAAAACTGTTTTTT.

This chain uses TRBV27 with TRBJ1-5, with TRBD1 as a possible D gene (5 bases). Germline V gene data show CDR1 as MNHEY and CDR2 as SMNVEV (reference sequence). This CDR3 is 14 amino acids long. V was shortened by 5 bases and J by 2 bases, with 10 bases between the two germline ends. This CDR3 reads CASSLVGGNQPQHF. DNA for the CDR3: TGTGCCAGCAGTCTCGTGGGGGGCAATCAGCCCCAGCATTTT.

CDR3 sequence reads: CSVAPNRNIQYF. The CDR3 DNA reads TGCAGCGTTGCTCCTAACCGGAACATTCAGTACTTC. The V gene is TRBV29-1, the J gene TRBJ2-4; D is unresolved. V was trimmed by 4 bases and J by 7 bases, leaving 11 bases between them. There are 12 residues in the CDR3. Per the germline V gene, CDR1 is SQVTM and CDR2 is ANQGSEA.

The chain combines TRBV12-3 or TRBV12-4 with TRBJ2-7; a weak D match, TRBD1 (5 bases). CDR3 size: 13 residues. Trimming cost V 2 bases and J 0 bases, with 5 bases left between them. Written as DNA, the CDR3 is TGTGCCAGCAGTTTACAGGGCTCCTACGAGCAGTACTTC. Translated, it gives CASSLQGSYEQYF.

The chain employs TRBV28 and TRBJ2-3; 10 nucleotides align to TRBD2. The CDR3 is 18 amino acids. Per the germline V gene, CDR1 is MDHEN and CDR2 is SYDVKM. The V gene end was trimmed by 10 bases and the J gene end by 5 bases; junction bases not matched to a gene: 21. This CDR3 reads CATRAPGDTSGKGDTQYF. Written as DNA, the CDR3 is TGTGCCACCAGGGCCCCTGGGGATACTAGCGGGAAAGGAGATACGCAGTATTTT.